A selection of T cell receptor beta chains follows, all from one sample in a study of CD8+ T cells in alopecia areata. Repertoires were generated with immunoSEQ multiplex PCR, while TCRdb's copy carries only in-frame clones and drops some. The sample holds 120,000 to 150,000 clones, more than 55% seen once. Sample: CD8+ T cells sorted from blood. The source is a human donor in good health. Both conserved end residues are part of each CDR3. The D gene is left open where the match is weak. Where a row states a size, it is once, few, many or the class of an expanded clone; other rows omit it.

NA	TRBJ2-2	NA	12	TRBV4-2	CASSQVTGELFF	TGTGCCAGCAGCCAAGTTACCGGGGAGCTGTTTTTT
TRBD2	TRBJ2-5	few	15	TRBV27	CASSFTSGLQETQYF	TGTGCCAGCAGTTTTACTAGCGGTCTTCAAGAGACCCAGTACTTC
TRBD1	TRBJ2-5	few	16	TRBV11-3	CASSSKDRVSREAQYF	TGTGCCAGCAGCTCCAAGGACAGGGTTTCCCGAGAGGCCCAGTACTTC
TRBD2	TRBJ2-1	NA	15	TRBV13	CASSPRTSGYNEQFF	TGTGCCAGCAGCCCCCGGACTAGCGGCTACAATGAGCAGTTCTTC
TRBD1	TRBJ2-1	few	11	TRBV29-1	CSVGTGREQFF	TGCAGCGTCGGGACAGGGCGCGAGCAGTTCTTC
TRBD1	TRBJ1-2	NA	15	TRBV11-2	CASSPGTGAWDGYTF	TGTGCCAGCAGCCCGGGGACAGGGGCCTGGGATGGCTACACCTTC
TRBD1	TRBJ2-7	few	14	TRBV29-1	CSVAGTGRGGEQYF	TGCAGCGTTGCAGGGACAGGGAGGGGCGGCGAGCAGTACTTC
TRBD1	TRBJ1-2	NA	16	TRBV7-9	CASSPRTGLFVVGYTF	TGTGCCAGCAGCCCAAGGACAGGGTTGTTCGTTGTTGGCTACACCTTC
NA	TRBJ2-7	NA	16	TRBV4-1	CASSLKPGRDRYEQYF	TGCGCCAGCAGCCTAAAGCCGGGACGCGACCGTTACGAGCAGTACTTC
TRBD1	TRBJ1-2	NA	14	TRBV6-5	CASSPTGTAYGYTF	TGTGCCAGCAGTCCGACCGGGACAGCTTATGGCTACACCTTC
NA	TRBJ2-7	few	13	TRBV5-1	CASSLGQSYEQYF	TGCGCCAGCAGCTTGGGGCAGTCCTACGAGCAGTACTTC
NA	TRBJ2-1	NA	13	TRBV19	CASSITPGGEQFF	TGTGCCAGTAGTATAACCCCGGGCGGTGAGCAGTTCTTC
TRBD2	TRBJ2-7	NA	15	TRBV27	CASSFGLAGLYEQYF	TGTGCCAGCAGTTTTGGCCTAGCGGGGCTCTACGAGCAGTACTTC
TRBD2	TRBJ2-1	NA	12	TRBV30	CAWSWGRDEQFF	TGTGCCTGGAGTTGGGGGAGGGATGAGCAGTTCTTC
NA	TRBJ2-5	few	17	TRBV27	CASSLSTGAAYQETQYF	TGTGCCAGCAGTTTATCTACGGGTGCGGCCTACCAAGAGACCCAGTACTTC
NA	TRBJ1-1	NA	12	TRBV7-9	CASSLPPNQAFF	TGTGCCAGCAGTTTACCTCCGAATCAAGCTTTCTTT
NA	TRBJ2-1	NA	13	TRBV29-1	CSVEDHRANEQFF	TGCAGCGTTGAAGACCACAGGGCGAATGAGCAGTTCTTC
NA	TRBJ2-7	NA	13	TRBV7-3	CASSLGSLYEQYF	TGTGCCAGCAGCTTGGGCAGCCTCTACGAGCAGTACTTC
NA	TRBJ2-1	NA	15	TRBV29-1	CSVGLLAGLDNEQFF	TGCAGCGTTGGTCTCTTGGCGGGCCTTGACAATGAGCAGTTCTTC
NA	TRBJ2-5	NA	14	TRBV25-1	CASSVIGGEETQYF	TGTGCCAGCAGTGTTATAGGGGGAGAAGAGACCCAGTACTTC
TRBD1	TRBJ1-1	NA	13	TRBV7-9	CASSTDRSAEAFF	TGTGCCAGCAGCACGGACAGGTCTGCTGAAGCTTTCTTT
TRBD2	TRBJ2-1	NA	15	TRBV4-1	CASSPKGLVYNEQFF	TGCGCCAGCAGCCCGAAGGGACTAGTCTACAATGAGCAGTTCTTC
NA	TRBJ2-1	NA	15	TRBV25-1	CASSEKGPNYNEQFF	TGTGCCAGCAGTGAAAAGGGGCCGAACTACAATGAGCAGTTCTTC
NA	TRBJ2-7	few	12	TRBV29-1	CSVEDSAYEQYF	TGCAGCGTAGAAGACAGTGCCTACGAGCAGTACTTC
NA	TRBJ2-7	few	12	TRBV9	CASSGRSYEQYF	TGTGCCAGCAGCGGAAGATCTTACGAGCAGTACTTC
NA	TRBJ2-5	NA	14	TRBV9	CASSGPGFQETQYF	TGTGCCAGCAGCGGACCAGGGTTCCAAGAGACCCAGTACTTC
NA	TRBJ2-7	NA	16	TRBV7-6	CASSLGLRGEYYEQYF	TGTGCCAGCAGCTTAGGGCTCCGTGGGGAATACTACGAGCAGTACTTC
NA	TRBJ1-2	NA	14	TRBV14	CASSQGPSGRGYTF	TGTGCCAGCAGCCAAGGGCCCAGCGGCCGGGGCTACACCTTC
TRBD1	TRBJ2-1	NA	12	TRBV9	CASSEGANEQFF	TGTGCCAGCAGCGAGGGGGCCAATGAGCAGTTCTTC
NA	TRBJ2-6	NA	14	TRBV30	CAWTQGTGANVLTF	TGTGCCTGGACCCAGGGCACTGGGGCCAACGTCCTGACTTTC
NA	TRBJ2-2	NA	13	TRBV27	CASKRETTGELFF	TGTGCCAGCAAGAGGGAGACCACCGGGGAGCTGTTTTTT
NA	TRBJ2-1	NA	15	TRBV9	CASSADSRIYNEQFF	TGTGCCAGCAGCGCGGACAGTAGGATATACAATGAGCAGTTCTTC
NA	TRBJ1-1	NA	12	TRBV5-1	CASRRGNTEAFF	TGCGCCAGCAGGCGGGGAAACACTGAAGCTTTCTTT
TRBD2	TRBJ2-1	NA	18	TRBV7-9	CASSLGLAGIGGPNEQFF	TGTGCCAGCAGCCTCGGACTAGCGGGAATAGGGGGTCCGAATGAGCAGTTCTTC
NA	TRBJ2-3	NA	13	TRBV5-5	CASSLDIGDTQYF	TGTGCCAGCAGCTTGGATATTGGAGATACGCAGTATTTT
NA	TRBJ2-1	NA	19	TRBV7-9	CASRFLSLPSPSNPNEQFF	TGTGCCAGCAGGTTTTTATCTTTACCGTCTCCATCGAACCCCAATGAGCAGTTCTTC
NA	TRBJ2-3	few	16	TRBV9	CASSVGFGKITDTQYF	TGTGCCAGCAGCGTAGGTTTCGGGAAAATTACAGATACGCAGTATTTT
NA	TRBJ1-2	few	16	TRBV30	CAWSPTPIGDDYGYTF	TGTGCCTGGAGTCCCACCCCGATAGGGGACGACTATGGCTACACCTTC
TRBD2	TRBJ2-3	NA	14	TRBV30	CAWRGTRPTDTQYF	TGTGCCTGGAGGGGGACTAGACCCACAGATACGCAGTATTTT
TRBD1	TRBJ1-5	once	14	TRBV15	CATSRTGAGQPQHF	TGTGCCACCAGCAGAACAGGGGCTGGTCAGCCCCAGCATTTT
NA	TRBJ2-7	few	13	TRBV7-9	CASSSRQPYEQYF	TGTGCCAGCAGCTCACGACAGCCCTACGAGCAGTACTTC
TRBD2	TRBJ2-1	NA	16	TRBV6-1	CASSAYSSGAYNEQFF	TGTGCCAGCAGTGCCTACTCTAGCGGAGCATACAATGAGCAGTTCTTC
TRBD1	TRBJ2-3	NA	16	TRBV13	CASSQTTGEKADTQYF	TGTGCCAGCAGCCAGACGACAGGGGAAAAGGCAGATACGCAGTATTTT
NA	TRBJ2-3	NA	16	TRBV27	CASSFQPIYGADTQYF	TGTGCCAGCAGTTTTCAACCTATCTACGGGGCAGATACGCAGTATTTT
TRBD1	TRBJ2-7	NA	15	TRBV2	CASRVGQGASYEQYF	TGTGCCAGCAGGGTAGGACAGGGGGCTTCCTACGAGCAGTACTTC
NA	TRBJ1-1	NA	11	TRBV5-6	CASRGPGEAFF	TGTGCCAGCAGGGGGCCAGGGGAAGCTTTCTTT
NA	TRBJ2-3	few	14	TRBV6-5	CASSSGTVTDTQYF	TGTGCCAGCTCTTCCGGGACTGTCACAGATACGCAGTATTTT